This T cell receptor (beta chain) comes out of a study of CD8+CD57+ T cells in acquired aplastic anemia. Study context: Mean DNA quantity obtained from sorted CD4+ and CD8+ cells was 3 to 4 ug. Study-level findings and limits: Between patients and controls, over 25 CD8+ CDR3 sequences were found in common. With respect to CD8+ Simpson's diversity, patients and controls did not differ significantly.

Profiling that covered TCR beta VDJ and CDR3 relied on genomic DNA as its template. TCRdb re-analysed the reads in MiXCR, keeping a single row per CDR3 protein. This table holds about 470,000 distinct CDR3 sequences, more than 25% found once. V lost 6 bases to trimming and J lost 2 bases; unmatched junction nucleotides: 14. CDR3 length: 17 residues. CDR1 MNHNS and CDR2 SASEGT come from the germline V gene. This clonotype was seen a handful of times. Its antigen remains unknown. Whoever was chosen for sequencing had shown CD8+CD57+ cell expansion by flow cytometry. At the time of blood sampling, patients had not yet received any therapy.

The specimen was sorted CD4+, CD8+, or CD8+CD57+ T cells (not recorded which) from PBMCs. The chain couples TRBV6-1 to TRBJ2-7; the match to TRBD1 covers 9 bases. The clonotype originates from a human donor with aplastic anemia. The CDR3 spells CASRRDAGQGRAYEQYF. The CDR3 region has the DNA TGTGCCAGCAGGCGGGACGCAGGACAGGGGAGGGCCTACGAGCAGTACTTC.